These 32 T cell receptor beta chains originate from one sample sequenced in a study of blood T cell repertoires in COVID-19. Here immunoSEQ multiplex PCR was the method, and the copy in TCRdb shows in-frame clones only, minus some. The table includes 200,000 to 250,000 clones, 75% to 90% detected once. Specimen: PBMCs or T cells enriched from blood (not recorded which). Receptors originate from a woman between 18 and 29 years old in a cohort exposed to, infected with or recovered from COVID-19 (not recorded which).

The chain carries TRBV5-8 and TRBJ1-2; unclear D gene. The CDR3 runs to 13 residues. Germline V CDR1 and CDR2: SGHTS, YDEGEE. Between the trimmed V and J ends, which lost 0 bases and 6 bases, there was a span of 9 bases. CDR3 residues: CASSLANTDGYTF. CDR3 sequence (DNA): TGTGCCAGCAGCTTGGCCAATACGGATGGCTACACCTTC. Drawing the rest from reference TRBV5-8 and TRBJ1-2, the complete variable domain is EAGVTQSPTHLIKTRGQQATLRCSPISGHTSVYWYQQALGLGLQFLLWYDEGEERNRGNFPPRFSGRQFPNYSSELNVNALELEDSALYLCASSLANTDGYTFGSGTRLTVV.

The chain has TRBV19 and TRBJ1-2; the D gene is possibly TRBD1 (6 bases). The germline V gene encodes CDR1 LNHDA and CDR2 SQIVND (reference sequence). The CDR3 spans 17 residues. Trimming left V 6 bases short and J 3 bases short, with 23 bases between. The CDR3 spells CASRGAPTGQLDYGYTF. CDR3 nucleotide sequence: TGTGCCAGTAGAGGGGCTCCTACCGGACAGCTTGACTATGGCTACACCTTC.

The chain uses TRBV4-1 and TRBJ2-7; 7 bases agree with TRBD2. After removal of 1 base from V and 5 bases from J, the junction contained 5 bases not matched to a gene. The CDR3 sequence is 14 residues long. Germline-derived CDR1 and CDR2 are MGHRA and YSYEKL. The CDR3 DNA is TGCGCCAGCAGCCAAGGAGGCCTAGCGGACGAGCAGTACTTC. Encoded protein: CASSQGGLADEQYF.

This clone came up a few times. The chain employs TRBV28 and TRBJ1-1, with TRBD1 as a possible D gene (6 bases). The ends were cut back, 5 bases at V and 3 bases at J, with 19 bases in the middle. The CDR3 spans 16 residues. Looked up from germline, CDR1 is MDHEN and CDR2 is SYDVKM. The CDR3 DNA sequence: TGTGCCAGCAGTCAAACCAGGGGTGCCGAGGACACTGAAGCTTTCTTT. It yields the protein CASSQTRGAEDTEAFF.

V usage is TRBV7-9 and J usage is TRBJ1-2, with D tentatively TRBD1 (5 bases). V gave up 9 bases and J gave up 2 bases, with 10 bases separating them. Germline V gene sequence: CDR1 SEHNR, CDR2 FQNEAQ (reference sequence). CDR3 length equals 12 residues. The CDR3 coding sequence is TGTGCCAGTTCTCAGGGAAACTATGGCTACACCTTC. This codes for CASSQGNYGYTF.

The rearrangement uses TRBV6-5 and TRBJ2-1; 8 nucleotides match TRBD1. The ends lost 11 bases at V and 7 bases at J; junction bases unmatched: 10. This CDR3 is built from 13 residues. In germline, CDR1 is MNHEY, CDR2 SVGAGI. The DNA of the CDR3 is TGTGCCTCAAGGCAGGGGGCTGCGAATGAGCAGTTCTTC. Its translation: CASRQGAANEQFF.

The rearrangement joins TRBV19 to TRBJ1-2; the D is unclear. Germline V gene lookup returns CDR1 LNHDA and CDR2 SQIVND (reference sequence). Trimming removed 7 bases from V and 1 base from J, with 7 bases in between. This CDR3 has 12 residues. CDR3 bases: TGTGCCAGTACGTCGAGTAACTATGGCTACACCTTC. Translating it yields CASTSSNYGYTF.

The chain recombines TRBV5-1 with TRBJ2-3; 7 bases line up with TRBD1. Losses at the gene ends were 4 bases for V and 2 bases for J; bases not matched to a gene: 4. This CDR3 has 14 residues. Germline CDR1 SGHRS, CDR2 YFSETQ. The CDR3: CASSEDRSTDTQYF. DNA of the CDR3: TGCGCCAGCAGCGAGGACAGGTCCACAGATACGCAGTATTTT.

The genes are TRBV15 and TRBJ2-3; no definite D call. CDR3 length equals 13 residues. CDR1 is LNHNV, CDR2 YYDKDF, per germline (reference sequence). Trimming removed 1 base at V and 3 bases at J, with 5 bases between. CDR3 nucleotides: TGTGCCACCAGCAGAGTCCCGACAGATACGCAGTATTTT. It codes for CATSRVPTDTQYF.

The chain combines TRBV30 with TRBJ1-6, with D perhaps matching TRBD1 (5 bases). This CDR3 comprises 12 residues. The V gene lost 5 bases and the J gene lost 10 bases, with 12 bases spanning the gap. Germline loops: CDR1 GTSNPN, CDR2 SVGIG (reference sequence). The CDR3 nucleotides are TGTGCCTGGTCGGACAAGGTATCACCCCTCCACTTT. Translating gives CAWSDKVSPLHF.

The V gene is TRBV30, the J gene TRBJ2-2; D possibly corresponds to TRBD1 (6 bases). Germline-derived CDR1 and CDR2 are GTSNPN and SVGIG (reference sequence). Trimming cost V 1 base and J 7 bases, with 16 bases left between them. This CDR3 region has 15 residues. For the CDR3, the DNA is TGTGCCTGGAGTGGACTGGGACAAGAGGGCGGGGAGCTGTTTTTT. It is translated as CAWSGLGQEGGELFF.

The CDR3 loop is CAWSVAPLALETQYF. The CDR3 nucleotides read TGTGCCTGGAGTGTTGCCCCACTAGCGTTGGAGACCCAGTACTTC. V and J are TRBV30 and TRBJ2-5; 7 positions agree with TRBD2. Germline V gives CDR1 GTSNPN, CDR2 SVGIG (reference sequence). Germline trimming cut 0 bases from V and 5 bases from J; bases unmatched to any gene: 9. The CDR3 totals 15 residues.

The CDR3 reads CATSDTHQGALGYTF. The CDR3 DNA sequence: TGTGCCACCAGTGATACCCACCAGGGGGCCTTGGGCTACACCTTC. The chain links TRBV24-1 to TRBJ1-2; 8 nucleotides match TRBD1. The CDR3 has 15 residues. CDR1 and CDR2 (germline): KGHDR, SFDVKD. V lost 3 bases, J lost 8 bases, and 10 bases stayed unmatched.

CDR3 sequence reads: CASSPRQGNYEQYF. The CDR3, as DNA: TGTGCCAGCAGCCCCCGACAGGGGAACTACGAGCAGTACTTC. The V call is TRBV7-9, the J call TRBJ2-7, with TRBD1 identical over 8 bases. CDR3 length equals 14 residues. Per the germline V gene, CDR1 is SEHNR and CDR2 is FQNEAQ (reference sequence). V dropped 5 bases and J dropped 3; count of bases not matched to a gene: 6.

This clone occurred once. The chain carries TRBV5-1 and TRBJ2-7, with D tentatively TRBD1 (5 bases). This CDR3 has 14 amino acids. Trimming left V 3 bases short and J 2 bases short, with 12 bases between. Per germline, CDR1 SGHRS and CDR2 YFSETQ. The CDR3 DNA follows: TGCGCCAGCAGCTCGACCACAGGAACCTACGAGCAGTACTTC. This gives the protein CASSSTTGTYEQYF.

The V and J genes are TRBV24-1 and TRBJ1-5; 7 nucleotides agree with TRBD1. The CDR3 has 18 residues. Germline V gene data show CDR1 as KGHDR and CDR2 as SFDVKD. V gave up 1 base and J gave up 3 bases; unmatched junction bases: 11. CDR3 in DNA: TGTGCCACCAGTGATTTAGGGGCTGACAGGGTGCTCAATCAGCCCCAGCATTTT. Residues: CATSDLGADRVLNQPQHF.

This clone was detected only a few times. The chain joins TRBV5-1 to TRBJ1-1; 7 bases are shared with TRBD1. With 4 bases clipped from V and 7 bases from J, the junction kept 13 bases outside the gene matches. The germline gives CDR1 SGHRS, CDR2 YFSETQ. The CDR3 is 15 residues long. The CDR3 nucleotides are TGCGCCAGCAGCGGGACACTGGGGACAGCGAATGAAGCTTTCTTT. Amino acid sequence: CASSGTLGTANEAFF.

The V and J genes are TRBV2 and TRBJ1-2; 8 positions agree with TRBD1. Germline CDR1 is SNHLY and CDR2 is FYNNEI. The J segment lost 2 bases and the V segment lost 5 bases, leaving 4 bases of the junction unmatched. There are 14 residues in the CDR3. The CDR3 DNA is TGTGCCAGCAGTTCGAGGACAGGGAACTATGGCTACACCTTC. Its protein product is CASSSRTGNYGYTF. Together with reference TRBV2 and TRBJ1-2, the CDR3 gives the full variable domain: EPEVTQTPSHQVTQMGQEVILRCVPISNHLYFYWYRQILGQKVEFLVSFYNNEISEKSEIFDDQFSVERPDGSNFTLKIRSTKLEDSAMYFCASSSRTGNYGYTFGSGTRLTVV.

The chain couples TRBV9 to TRBJ1-3; D possibly corresponds to TRBD1 (5 bases). V was trimmed by 4 bases and J by 4 bases, leaving 15 bases between them. CDR1 is SGDLS, CDR2 YYNGEE, per germline. This CDR3 contains 15 residues. CDR3 amino acids: CASSNLRGAGNTIYF. The CDR3 DNA reads as TGTGCCAGCAGCAATCTGCGGGGCGCGGGAAACACCATATATTTT.

This clone was seen just once. This chain connects TRBV19 to TRBJ1-2, with 8 nucleotides matching TRBD1. V gave up 6 bases and J gave up 8 bases; unmatched junction bases: 11. CDR1 is LNHDA, CDR2 SQIVND, per germline (reference sequence). This CDR3 is built from 14 residues. CDR3 region: CASRRGQGAHGYTF. The CDR3 bases are TGTGCCAGTAGACGAGGACAGGGAGCTCACGGCTACACCTTC.

The genes are TRBV11-2 and TRBJ2-1; TRBD1 might be the D (6 bases). CDR1 and CDR2 from the germline V gene are SGHAT and FQNNGV. V was shortened by 5 bases and J by 9 bases, with 14 bases between the two germline ends. The CDR3 consists of 13 residues. CDR3 protein: CASSPTEGGEQFF. The CDR3 DNA follows: TGTGCCAGCAGCCCTACTGAAGGGGGTGAGCAGTTCTTC. Drawing the rest from reference TRBV11-2 and TRBJ2-1, the complete variable domain is EAGVAQSPRYKIIEKRQSVAFWCNPISGHATLYWYQQILGQGPKLLIQFQNNGVVDDSQLPKDRFSAERLKGVDSTLKIQPAKLEDSAVYLCASSPTEGGEQFFGPGTRLTVL.

V gene TRBV19 combines with J gene TRBJ1-5, with D possibly matching TRBD1 (6 bases). There are 17 residues in the CDR3. The germline CDR1 and CDR2 sequences are LNHDA and SQIVND (reference sequence). The ends were cut back, 5 bases at V and 6 bases at J, with 23 bases in the middle. The CDR3 loop is CASSHPEGGGRGQPQHF. The CDR3 DNA reads as TGTGCCAGTAGTCACCCCGAGGGGGGAGGGCGCGGTCAGCCCCAGCATTTT.

The rearrangement links TRBV3-1 (or the pseudogene TRBV3-2) to TRBJ2-7; D ambiguous. The CDR3 totals 11 residues. Germline V lookup: CDR1 LGHDT, CDR2 YNNKEL (reference sequence). V lost 4 bases to trimming and J lost 3 bases, with 4 bases between them. In nucleotides, the CDR3 is TGTGCCAGCAGCCTACTCTACGAGCAGTACTTC. As protein: CASSLLYEQYF.

This chain uses TRBV5-6 with TRBJ2-7; possibly TRBD2 for D (6 bases). V was trimmed by 1 base and J by 3 bases, leaving 11 bases between them. Germline CDR1 and CDR2: SGHDT and YYEEEE. The CDR3 loop spans 14 amino acids. CDR3 nucleotides: TGTGCCAGCAGCTTGTTCGGGGGTGGCTACGAGCAGTACTTC. This translates into CASSLFGGGYEQYF.

The V gene is TRBV5-1, the J gene TRBJ1-1; no definite D call. The germline V gene has CDR1 SGHRS and CDR2 YFSETQ. The CDR3 spans 14 residues. The V gene lost 0 bases and the J gene lost 3 bases, with 9 bases spanning the gap. The CDR3 bases are TGCGCCAGCAGCTTGGGGGTAGGAGACACTGAAGCTTTCTTT. Translating gives CASSLGVGDTEAFF.

The V and J genes are TRBV4-1 and TRBJ1-2; TRBD1 might be the D (5 bases). V lost 4 bases and J 3 bases, leaving 9 bases between the germline ends. This CDR3 contains 13 residues. Germline CDR1 MGHRA, CDR2 YSYEKL. Here the CDR3 reads CASSPDKYYGYTF. DNA for the CDR3: TGCGCCAGCAGCCCGGACAAGTACTATGGCTACACCTTC.

The chain recombines TRBV27 with TRBJ2-4; D remains unclear. The CDR3 has 13 amino acids. V was cut by 5 bases and J by 8 bases, with 13 bases left in between. The germline V gene encodes CDR1 MNHEY and CDR2 SMNVEV (reference sequence). The CDR3 DNA reads TGTGCCAGCAGTCTTGGTTTGAGATACATTCAGTACTTC. It specifies CASSLGLRYIQYF.

The rearrangement links TRBV7-8 to TRBJ2-5, with D perhaps matching TRBD1 (5 bases). V was clipped by 4 bases and J by 2 bases, with 11 bases between them. Germline lookup yields CDR1 SGHVS and CDR2 FQNEAQ. The length of the CDR3 is 14 residues. The CDR3 coding sequence is TGTGCCAGCAGCTCTGGGGCCTTTCAAGAGACCCAGTACTTC. It is translated as CASSSGAFQETQYF.

The chain uses TRBV11-3 and TRBJ2-7; maybe TRBD1 (5 bases). From germline, CDR1 is SGHNT and CDR2 YENEEA. Trimming cost V 3 bases and J 7 bases, with 10 bases left between them. The CDR3 has 12 residues. This CDR3 is CASSFQGWEQYF. In nucleotides, the CDR3 is TGTGCCAGCAGCTTTCAGGGCTGGGAGCAGTACTTC.

V is TRBV12-3 or TRBV12-4 and J is TRBJ2-5; 7 positions agree with TRBD2. The length of the CDR3 is 13 residues. Trimming cost V 3 bases and J 3 bases; bases outside gene matches: 1. In nucleotides, the CDR3 is TGTGCCAGCAGTTTTCTAGCGGAAGAGACCCAGTACTTC. Translating gives CASSFLAEETQYF.

The chain has TRBV7-2 and TRBJ1-5, with D perhaps matching TRBD1 (5 bases). The CDR3 extends over 15 amino acids. V was shortened by 5 bases and J by 3 bases, with 14 bases between the two germline ends. Per germline, CDR1 SGHTA and CDR2 FQGNSA. This chain's CDR3 is CASSPEGGANQPQHF. CDR3 nucleotide sequence: TGTGCCAGCAGCCCGGAGGGAGGGGCCAATCAGCCCCAGCATTTT.

In regard to this clone: At one end the junction does not follow the germline gene, possibly because of a read error. The chain couples TRBV9 to TRBJ2-1, with 9 nucleotides matching TRBD1. CDR1 is SGDLS, CDR2 YYNGEE, per germline. CDR3 length: 14 residues. The CDR3 sequence is CTSTGDRADNEQFF. In nucleotides, the CDR3 is TGTACCAGCACTGGGGACAGGGCCGACAATGAGCAGTTCTTC.